This record looks at one T cell receptor beta chain sequence and its context. The antigen is not known. This specimen comes from a study of T cells expressing NK-cell markers. General study findings and limits: Of the CD8+ T cell pool in several donors, roughly 1.0-7.0% was accounted for by dominant NKG2C+ clonotypes.

Germline V gives CDR1 SGHDN, CDR2 FVKESK. The CDR3 extends over 14 amino acids. UMI-tagged 5'RACE template switching yielded the TCR beta cDNA. Reprocessing the 5' RACE reads, TCRdb reports a single entry for every CDR3 protein and omits DNA. Recorded for this sample: about 160,000 distinct CDR3 sequences. The chain recombines TRBV14 with TRBJ2-5. The receptor was isolated from a man aged 18 to 69 in good health. Sequencing was done on a sample of blood T cells: a sorted CD56 or NKG2C T cell subset, CD4+ or CD8+ T cells, or bulk PBMC T cells (not recorded which). CDR3 region: CASSQDRIQETQYF.